This T cell receptor beta chain originates from a study of control samples from healthy donors and cancer patients. Repertoires were generated with immunoSEQ multiplex PCR, while TCRdb's copy carries only in-frame clones and drops some. The sample has tens of thousands of clones; about 82% are singletons. The germline CDR1 and CDR2 sequences are MNHEY and SVGAGI. Trimming removed 4 bases from V and 4 bases from J, with 17 bases in between. This CDR3 comprises 15 residues. The TCR originated in a man aged 40-50 years in good health. The chain has TRBV6-5 and TRBJ2-7; weak D call: TRBD1 (7 bases). Sequenced material: blood. The CDR3 nucleotides are TGTGCCAGCAGTTCATCAGGGGGGCAGCTATACGAGCAGTACTTC. Translation gives CASSSSGGQLYEQYF.